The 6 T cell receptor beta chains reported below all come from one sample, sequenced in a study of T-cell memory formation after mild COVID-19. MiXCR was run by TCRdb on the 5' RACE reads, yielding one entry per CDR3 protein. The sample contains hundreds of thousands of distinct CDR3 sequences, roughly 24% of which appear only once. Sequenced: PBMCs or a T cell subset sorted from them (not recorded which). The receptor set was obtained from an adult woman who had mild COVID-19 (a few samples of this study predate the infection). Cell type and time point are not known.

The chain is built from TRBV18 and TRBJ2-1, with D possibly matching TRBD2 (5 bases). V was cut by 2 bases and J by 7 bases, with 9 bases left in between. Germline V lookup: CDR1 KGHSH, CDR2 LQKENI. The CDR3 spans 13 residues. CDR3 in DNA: TGTGCCAGCTCACCAAGGACTCTTAATGAGCAGTTCTTC. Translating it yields CASSPRTLNEQFF.

In DNA form, the CDR3 reads TGTGCCAGCAGCTTAGCGGGGGCGTTTGGAAACACCATATATTTT. Amino acid sequence: CASSLAGAFGNTIYF. The rearrangement links TRBV7-2 to TRBJ1-3; D perhaps matches TRBD1 (6 bases). With 0 bases removed from V and 3 bases from J, the gap between germline ends came to 9 bases. CDR3 length: 15 amino acids. From germline, CDR1 is SGHTA and CDR2 FQGNSA.

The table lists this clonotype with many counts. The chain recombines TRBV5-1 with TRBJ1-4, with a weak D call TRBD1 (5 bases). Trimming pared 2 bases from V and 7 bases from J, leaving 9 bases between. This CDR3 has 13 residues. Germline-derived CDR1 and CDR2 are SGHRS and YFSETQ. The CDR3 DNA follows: TGCGCCAGCAGCTTCCAGGGAGGTGAAAAACTGTTTTTT. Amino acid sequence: CASSFQGGEKLFF.

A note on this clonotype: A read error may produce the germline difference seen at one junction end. The CDR3 DNA is TGTGCCAGCACCTTGGATCTACTGCCCGGAGAGACCCAGTACTTC. It yields the protein CASTLDLLPGETQYF. This sequence joins TRBV5-5 and TRBJ2-5; D is unclear. There are 15 residues in the CDR3. Germline V gives CDR1 SGHKS, CDR2 YYEKEE (reference sequence).

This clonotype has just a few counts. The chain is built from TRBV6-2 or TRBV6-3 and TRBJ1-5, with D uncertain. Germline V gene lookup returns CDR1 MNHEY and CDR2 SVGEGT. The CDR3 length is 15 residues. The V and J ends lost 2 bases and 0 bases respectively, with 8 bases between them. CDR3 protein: CASSYKEYSNQPQHF. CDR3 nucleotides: TGTGCCAGCAGTTACAAAGAGTATAGCAATCAGCCCCAGCATTTT.

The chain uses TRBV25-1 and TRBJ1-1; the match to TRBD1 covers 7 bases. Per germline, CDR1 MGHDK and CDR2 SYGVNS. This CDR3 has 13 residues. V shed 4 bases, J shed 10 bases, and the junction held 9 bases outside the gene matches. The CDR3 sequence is CASSATGSTGAFF. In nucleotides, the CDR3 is TGTGCCAGCAGTGCGACAGGGAGTACAGGAGCTTTCTTT.